One sample yielded the 21 T cell receptor beta chains listed below, sequenced in a study of blood T cells in healthy people across ages. It was with a sample-barcoded 5' primer and a J-beta primer mix that a second PCR of about 7 to 12 cycles was run. From the 5' RACE reads, TCRdb called clonotypes with MiXCR, one entry per CDR3 protein. The table lists around 1,000,000 distinct CDR3 sequences, roughly two fifths of them singletons. Material: blood. These receptors all stem from a man aged 18 to 29 in good health.

The chain couples TRBV18 to TRBJ1-2, with D unresolved. This CDR3 region has 14 residues. V dropped 0 bases and J dropped 0 bases, with 5 bases sitting between them. CDR1 is KGHSH, CDR2 LQKENI, per germline. The CDR3 nucleotides read TGTGCCAGCTCACCACCGAAGCCTAACTATGGCTACACCTTC. Translation gives CASSPPKPNYGYTF. The full variable domain, rest sourced from reference TRBV18 and TRBJ1-2, is NAGVMQNPRHLVRRRGQEARLRCSPMKGHSHVYWYRQLPEEGLKFMVYLQKENIIDESGMPKERFSAEFPKEGPSILRIQQVVRGDSAAYFCASSPPKPNYGYTFGSGTRLTVV.

V usage is TRBV20-1 and J usage is TRBJ1-2; no firm D call. Germline V gene lookup returns CDR1 DFQATT and CDR2 SNEGSKA (reference sequence). CDR3 size: 11 residues. V was trimmed by 7 bases and J by 5 bases, leaving 11 bases between them. The CDR3 nucleotides read TGCAGTGGAAAAGGTCCATATGGCTACACCTTC. Its protein product is CSGKGPYGYTF.

This clonotype is a singleton in its sample. CDR3 residues: CASSFRDNNNSPLHF. The CDR3 DNA is TGTGCCAGCAGCTTTAGGGACAATAATAATTCACCCCTCCACTTT. The V gene is TRBV7-6, the J gene TRBJ1-6; tentatively, D is TRBD1 (6 bases). Looked up from germline, CDR1 is SGHVS and CDR2 is FNYEAQ. The CDR3 has 15 amino acids. The V end lost 3 bases, the J end lost 5 bases, and 11 bases lay between the germline ends.

The rearrangement uses TRBV9 and TRBJ2-1; D is perhaps TRBD2 (7 bases). The CDR3 length is 13 residues. From germline, CDR1 is SGDLS and CDR2 YYNGEE. V was cut by 7 bases and J by 5 bases, with 13 bases left in between. The CDR3 loop is CASEGGSDNEQFF. CDR3 coding DNA: TGTGCCAGCGAGGGGGGGTCTGACAATGAGCAGTTCTTC.

With regard to this clonotype: The junction departs from germline at one end; a sequencing error may be responsible. This chain connects TRBV14 to TRBJ2-3, with D unresolved. The CDR3 totals 12 residues. Germline CDR1 SGHDN, CDR2 FVKESK. This CDR3 is CASGKGTETQYF. CDR3 nucleotide sequence: TGTGCCAGCGGAAAGGGCACAGAGACGCAGTATTTT.

V and J are TRBV27 and TRBJ1-2, with 7 bases matching TRBD1. The V gene's germline CDR1 is MNHEY and CDR2 SMNVEV (reference sequence). The CDR3 contains 15 residues. Trimming at V came to 4 bases and at J to 4 bases, leaving 9 bases not matched to a gene. CDR3 protein: CASSSNRGRPYGYTF. DNA for the CDR3: TGTGCCAGCAGTTCCAACAGGGGACGCCCCTATGGCTACACCTTC.

The J gene is TRBJ1-1, the V gene TRBV6-2 or TRBV6-3; D is unclear. The germline V gene has CDR1 MNHEY and CDR2 SVGEGT. V was cut by 0 bases and J by 7 bases, with 9 bases left in between. The CDR3 length is 13 residues. CDR3 sequence reads: CASSYSGRDEAFF. The CDR3 nucleotides are TGTGCCAGCAGTTACTCCGGCAGAGATGAAGCTTTCTTT.

The chain uses TRBV4-3 and TRBJ1-5; weak D call: TRBD1 (5 bases). The V gene's germline CDR1 is LGHNA and CDR2 YSLEER. The CDR3 spans 15 residues. V lost 1 base to trimming and J lost 6 bases, with 13 bases between them. The CDR3 loop reads CASSQGGGGTQPQHF. The CDR3 DNA sequence: TGCGCCAGCAGCCAAGGAGGTGGGGGTACTCAGCCCCAGCATTTT.

CDR3 nucleotide sequence: TGTGCCAGCAGTAGGGGACTACTCGAGCAGTACTTC. As protein: CASSRGLLEQYF. The chain joins TRBV6-2 or TRBV6-3 to TRBJ2-4; 7 bases map to TRBD2. The DNA matches TRBJ2-7 better at its end, which makes the J call doubtful. The CDR3 is 12 residues long. Germline CDR1 reads MNHEY; CDR2 reads SVGEGT.

This clonotype occurred a few times. This rearrangement joins TRBV12-3 or TRBV12-4 to TRBJ1-5, with D unclear. The CDR3 extends over 12 amino acids. Trimming cost V 7 bases and J 3 bases, with 7 bases left between them. CDR3 sequence reads: CASTRVNQPQHF. As DNA, the CDR3 is TGTGCCAGCACGCGGGTCAATCAGCCCCAGCATTTT.

The chain employs TRBV4-3 and TRBJ1-2; tentatively, D is TRBD1 (5 bases). Germline V gives CDR1 LGHNA, CDR2 YSLEER. V was cut by 2 bases and J by 4 bases, with 17 bases left in between. The CDR3 sequence is 16 residues long. The CDR3 here is CASSQLVQGEIYGYTF. The CDR3 bases are TGCGCCAGCAGCCAATTGGTCCAGGGAGAAATCTATGGCTACACCTTC.

There are a few counts of this clonotype. The rearrangement uses TRBV7-2 and TRBJ2-3, with TRBD2 matching over 10 bases. J lost 13 bases, V lost 3 bases, and 10 bases had no gene match. Germline values: CDR1 SGHTA, CDR2 FQGNSA. The CDR3 spans 14 residues. The CDR3 DNA is TGTGCCAGCAGCTTCGTAGCGGGGGGCCAAGATAAGTATTTT. This translates into CASSFVAGGQDKYF.

V gene TRBV7-2 combines with J gene TRBJ2-1; 7 bases are shared with TRBD2. The DNA end is a closer match to TRBJ2-7, so the J assignment may be wrong. Germline assignment: CDR1 SGHTA and CDR2 FQGNSA. CDR3 size: 16 residues. The CDR3 nucleotides read TGTGCCAGCACCTCTAGCGGCCCCTCCTCCTACAATGAGCAGTACTTC. Translating gives CASTSSGPSSYNEQYF.

This clonotype was seen more than once but under ten times. The chain has TRBV4-2 and TRBJ2-6, with D uncertain. There are 17 residues in the CDR3. Germline assignment: CDR1 LGHNA and CDR2 YNFKEQ. The V and J ends lost 0 bases and 1 base respectively, with 10 bases between them. CDR3 in amino acids: CASSQDPKGSGANVLTF. The CDR3 DNA reads TGTGCCAGCAGCCAAGACCCGAAGGGTTCTGGGGCCAACGTCCTGACTTTC.

This clonotype has more than one count but fewer than ten. The genes are TRBV6-6 and TRBJ1-5; the D is unclear. Germline loops: CDR1 MNHNY, CDR2 SVGAGI (reference sequence). V was cut by 2 bases and J by 7 bases, with 12 bases left in between. The CDR3 spans 14 residues. For the CDR3, the DNA is TGTGCCAGCAGTTACATGGAGGGCGGCCAGCCCCAGCATTTT. This translates into CASSYMEGGQPQHF.

This clonotype was seen only a few times. The V call is TRBV5-1, the J call TRBJ2-5, with D possibly being TRBD1 (6 bases). The CDR3 length is 16 residues. Germline V lookup: CDR1 SGHRS, CDR2 YFSETQ. Trimming removed 3 bases at V and 2 bases at J, with 17 bases between. CDR3: CASSWGRQSHQETQYF. For the CDR3, the DNA is TGCGCCAGCAGCTGGGGGCGACAGTCCCATCAAGAGACCCAGTACTTC.

Here the CDR3 DNA reads TGTGCCAGCTCACCCACCCGGACAGGGGAGGTTGATGGCTACACCTTC. It yields the protein CASSPTRTGEVDGYTF. The chain is built from TRBV18 and TRBJ1-2; TRBD1 agrees at 9 bases. The ends lost 3 bases at V and 6 bases at J; junction bases unmatched: 11. The CDR3 covers 16 residues. Germline CDR1 and CDR2: KGHSH and LQKENI.

In its sample, this clonotype was seen a few times. This rearrangement joins TRBV2 to TRBJ2-3; 7 positions agree with TRBD2. V dropped 8 bases and J dropped 4; count of bases not matched to a gene: 15. The CDR3 totals 16 residues. Germline V lookup: CDR1 SNHLY, CDR2 FYNNEI. CDR3 DNA sequence: TGTGCCAGCTTGGGACTGGGGGGGTACGGCGCAGATACGCAGTATTTT. Translation gives CASLGLGGYGADTQYF.

This chain uses TRBV7-9 with TRBJ1-2; tentatively, D is TRBD1 (5 bases). Germline CDR1 SEHNR, CDR2 FQNEAQ (reference sequence). V was pared by 1 base and J by 3 bases, with 21 bases between. The length of the CDR3 is 18 residues. For the CDR3, the DNA is TGTGCCAGCAGCTTAGGTCCTATGGGCAGGGAGAATGACTATGGCTACACCTTC. Amino acids: CASSLGPMGRENDYGYTF.

In its sample, this clonotype was seen a few times. V gene TRBV7-9 combines with J gene TRBJ2-3, with 7 nucleotides matching TRBD1. The germline V gene encodes CDR1 SEHNR and CDR2 FQNEAQ (reference sequence). J gave up 8 bases and V 0 bases, and 11 bases lay outside the gene matches. The CDR3 is 16 residues long. As DNA, the CDR3 is TGTGCCAGCAGCTTAGCCTCGGGACAGAATTCGGGTACGCAGTATTTT. Its translation: CASSLASGQNSGTQYF.

This chain joins TRBV7-9 and TRBJ2-5; D possibly uses TRBD1 or TRBD2 (6 bases each). Trimming took off 2 bases at V and 2 bases at J, with 15 bases between the two ends. CDR3 length: 16 amino acids. Germline V gene data show CDR1 as SEHNR and CDR2 as FQNEAQ (reference sequence). The CDR3 here is CASSLPDGGVQETQYF. CDR3 nucleotides: TGTGCCAGCAGCTTACCAGACGGGGGCGTACAAGAGACCCAGTACTTC.